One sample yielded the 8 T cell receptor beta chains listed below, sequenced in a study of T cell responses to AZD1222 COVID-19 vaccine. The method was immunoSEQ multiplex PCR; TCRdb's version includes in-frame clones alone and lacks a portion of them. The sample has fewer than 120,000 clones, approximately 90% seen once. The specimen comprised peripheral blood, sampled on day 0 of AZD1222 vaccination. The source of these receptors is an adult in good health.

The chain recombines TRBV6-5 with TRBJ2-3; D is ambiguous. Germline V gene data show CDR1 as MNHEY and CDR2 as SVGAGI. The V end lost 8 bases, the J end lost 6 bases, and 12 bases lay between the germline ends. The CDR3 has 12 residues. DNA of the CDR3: TGTGCCAGCCCCACTCTCGGGGATACGCAGTATTTT. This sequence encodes CASPTLGDTQYF.

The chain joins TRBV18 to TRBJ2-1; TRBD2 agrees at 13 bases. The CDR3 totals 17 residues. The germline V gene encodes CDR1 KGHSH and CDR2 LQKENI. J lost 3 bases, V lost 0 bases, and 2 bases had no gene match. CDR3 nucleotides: TGTGCCAGCTCACCACCTGGACTAGCGGGAGACTACAATGAGCAGTTCTTC. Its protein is CASSPPGLAGDYNEQFF.

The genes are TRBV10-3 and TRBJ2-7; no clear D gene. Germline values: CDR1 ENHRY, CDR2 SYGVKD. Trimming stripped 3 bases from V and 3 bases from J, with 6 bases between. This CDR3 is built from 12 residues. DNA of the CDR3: TGTGCCATCAGTGACAACAGCTACGAGCAGTACTTC. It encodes CAISDNSYEQYF.

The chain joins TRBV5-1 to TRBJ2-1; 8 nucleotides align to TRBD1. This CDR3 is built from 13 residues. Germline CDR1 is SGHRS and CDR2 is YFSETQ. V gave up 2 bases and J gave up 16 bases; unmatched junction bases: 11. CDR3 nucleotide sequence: TGCGCCAGCAGCTTCGCCGCCGACAGGGGAAATTTCTTC. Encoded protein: CASSFAADRGNFF.

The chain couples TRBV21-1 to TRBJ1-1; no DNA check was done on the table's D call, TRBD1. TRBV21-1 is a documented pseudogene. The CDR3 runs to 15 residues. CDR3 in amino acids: CASSFRDRTESGAFF. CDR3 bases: TGTGCCAGCAGCTTCCGGGACAGAACTGAAAGTGGAGCTTTCTTT.

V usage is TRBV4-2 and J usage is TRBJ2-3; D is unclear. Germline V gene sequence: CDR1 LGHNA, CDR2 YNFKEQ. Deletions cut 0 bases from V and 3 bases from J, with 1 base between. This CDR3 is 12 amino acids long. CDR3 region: CASSQDTDTQYF. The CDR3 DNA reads TGTGCCAGCAGCCAAGATACAGATACGCAGTATTTT.

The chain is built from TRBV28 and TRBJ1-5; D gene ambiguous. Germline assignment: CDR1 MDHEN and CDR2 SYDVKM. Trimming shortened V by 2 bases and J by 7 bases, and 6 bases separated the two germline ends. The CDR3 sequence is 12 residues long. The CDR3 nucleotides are TGTGCCAGCAGTTTACCGAGCCAGCCCCAGCATTTT. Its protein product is CASSLPSQPQHF.

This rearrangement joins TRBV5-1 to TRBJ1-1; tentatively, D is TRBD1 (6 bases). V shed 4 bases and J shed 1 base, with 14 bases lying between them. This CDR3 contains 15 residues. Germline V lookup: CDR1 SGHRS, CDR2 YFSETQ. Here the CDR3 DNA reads TGCGCCAGCAGCGTGACAGGACCTTCGAACACTGAAGCTTTCTTT. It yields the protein CASSVTGPSNTEAFF.